The table lists the clone carrying this TCR beta chain with a few counts. This entry comes from a study of patients and donors after allogeneic stem cell transplantation. TCRdb used MiXCR to reprocess the RT-PCR reads, holding one entry per CDR3 protein. This sample has about a million distinct CDR3 sequences, with more than 15% found just once. CDR3 length: 15 amino acids. Per the germline V gene, CDR1 is MNHEY and CDR2 is SVGAGI. V shed 2 bases, J shed 4 bases, and the junction held 4 bases outside the gene matches. The chain carries TRBV6-5 and TRBJ2-1; the match to TRBD2 covers 8 bases. The sequence was collected from a human donor who was either an allogeneic HSCT recipient or a stem cell or donor lymphocyte infusion donor (not recorded which). It is not recorded whose cells these are; they may come from a transplant donor. Sequenced: blood, either unsorted or a sorted T cell fraction (not recorded which). The CDR3 nucleotides read TGTGCCAGCAGTTACGTTCCTAGCGGGTACAATGAGCAGTTCTTC. It yields the protein CASSYVPSGYNEQFF.